One TCR beta chain is described in this entry. This clonotype showed up just a few times. Its antigen is still unknown. No much larger clonotype is one base removed from it; base qualities were not supplied. Library preparation employed 5' RACE. Data came from a NextSeq 500. Unique molecular identifiers were attached to individual cDNA molecules in the TCR library protocol so that sequencing error and PCR bias could be corrected. Both TCR alpha and beta chains were sequenced, and tight co-correlation was observed between alpha and beta sequence abundances in each sample. Per the authors' processing: Decombinator V4 was used to annotate the V gene, J gene and CDR3 of the TCR sequences. Expanded TCRs were defined as changing significantly between any two time points under a Poisson model with p below 0.0001. TCR abundances were normalised to the total number of TCRs sequenced in each sample and reported as counts per million. MAIT TCRs were defined by TRAV1-2 paired with TRAJ12, TRAJ20 or TRAJ33, and iNKT TCRs by TRAV10 paired with TRAJ18. A search of VDJdb, accessed on 1 November 2021, was run for TCRs annotated to CMV, EBV and SARS-CoV-2, with TCRs annotated for multiple antigens excluded. TCRdb redid the processing of the public reads, applying fastp at Q25 and MiXCR, and retained in-frame beta chains. All rows with the same CDR3 protein become a single entry with the most common DNA and genes. In this record, the V and J calls reflect TCRdb's handling and not the investigators' own analysis. Recorded for this sample are fewer than 85,000 distinct CDR3 sequences; under 15% of them occurred a single time. The top ten hold about 6.4% of the sample.

Relative to germline, V is 3 bases shorter and J is 2 bases shorter, with 11 bases between their ends. Reading from cysteine to phenylalanine, the CDR3 counts 15 amino acids. Only the CDR3 portion is preserved as DNA: 45 bases, with reading frame beginning at the first base. The sample is drawn from a study of early T cells in non-severe SARS-CoV-2 infection (dated by TCRdb to about 2021). Turning to the overall study: Bulk RNA from unsorted whole blood was used for TCR sequencing, so alpha and beta chains could not be paired.

Overall study outcomes, separate from this receptor: Matching against VDJdb was skewed toward anti-spike CD8 responses, likely underestimated virus-specific expansions, and missed private and CD4 specificities.

A case-control design nested within a healthcare worker cohort in London, UK, was used, with weekly nasopharyngeal swab PCR tests and blood sampling performed. Between 23 and 31 March 2020, the week of the UK lockdown, healthcare workers were enrolled and then followed up weekly for as long as 16 weeks. The sequence links TRBV12-3 or TRBV12-4 to TRBJ1-5, with an unclear D gene assignment. This TCR derives from an adult who was a healthcare worker with PCR-confirmed SARS-CoV-2 infection or an uninfected control (not recorded which). Input material: whole blood. The CDR3 protein is CASSFLGLGNQPQHF. The nucleotide sequence is TGTGCCAGCAGTTTTTTAGGCTTGGGCAATCAGCCCCAGCATTTT.